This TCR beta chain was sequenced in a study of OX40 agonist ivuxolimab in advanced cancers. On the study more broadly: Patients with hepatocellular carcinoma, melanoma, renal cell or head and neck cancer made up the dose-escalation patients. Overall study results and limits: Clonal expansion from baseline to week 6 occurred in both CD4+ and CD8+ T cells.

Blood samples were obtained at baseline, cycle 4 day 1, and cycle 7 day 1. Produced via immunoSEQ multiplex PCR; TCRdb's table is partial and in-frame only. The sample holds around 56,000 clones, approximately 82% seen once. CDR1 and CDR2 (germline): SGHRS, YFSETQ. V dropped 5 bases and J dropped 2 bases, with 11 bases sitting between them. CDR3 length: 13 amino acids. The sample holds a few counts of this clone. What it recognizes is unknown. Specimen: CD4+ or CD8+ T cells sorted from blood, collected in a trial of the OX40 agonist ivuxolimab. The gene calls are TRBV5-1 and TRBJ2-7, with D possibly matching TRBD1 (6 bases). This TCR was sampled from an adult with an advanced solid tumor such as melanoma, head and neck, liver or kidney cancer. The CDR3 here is CASSSRGTYEQYF. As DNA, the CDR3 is TGCGCCAGCAGTAGCAGGGGCACCTACGAGCAGTACTTC.